One and the same sample provided the 10 T cell receptor beta chains below, sequenced in a study of blood T cell repertoires in COVID-19. Libraries were prepared by immunoSEQ multiplex PCR; TCRdb keeps only in-frame clonotypes and omits some of them. The data hold around 150,000 clones, with 77% observed a single time. The specimen sequenced was peripheral blood. The receptors come from a woman between 50 and 59 years old with active or convalescent COVID-19.

This chain uses TRBV2 with TRBJ2-2; 8 bases are shared with TRBD2. The CDR3 is made up of 16 amino acids. Germline V gene lookup returns CDR1 SNHLY and CDR2 FYNNEI. V was clipped by 5 bases and J by 1 base; unmatched bases: 6. The CDR3 nucleotides read TGTGCCAGCAGTCGCTTAGCGGGGCTGAACACCGGGGAGCTGTTTTTT. Protein: CASSRLAGLNTGELFF.

The rearrangement uses TRBV27 and TRBJ2-5; the match to TRBD2 covers 11 bases. The V and J ends lost 2 bases and 1 base, in that order; junction bases with no gene match: 3. This CDR3 comprises 16 residues. Germline CDR1 reads MNHEY; CDR2 reads SMNVEV (reference sequence). The DNA for the CDR3 is TGTGCCAGCAGTTTAGTAGCGGGGGGGCTCCAAGAGACCCAGTACTTC. Translation: CASSLVAGGLQETQYF.

In this sample, this clone turned up once. The chain uses TRBV6-6 and TRBJ1-1; 12 bases agree with TRBD1. The V and J ends lost 5 bases and 6 bases, in that order; junction bases with no gene match: 10. The CDR3 totals 16 residues. The germline CDR1 and CDR2 sequences are MNHNY and SVGAGI (reference sequence). CDR3 residues: CASSQPPGQGAAEAFF. The CDR3 coding sequence is TGTGCCAGCAGTCAACCCCCGGGACAGGGGGCTGCTGAAGCTTTCTTT.

The chain joins TRBV5-1 to TRBJ2-1; no reliable D call. V lost 0 bases, J lost 2 bases, and 6 bases lay in between. The CDR3 sequence is 14 residues long. Germline V lookup: CDR1 SGHRS, CDR2 YFSETQ. The CDR3 protein is CASSLGATYNEQFF. The CDR3 bases are TGCGCCAGCAGCTTGGGAGCGACCTACAATGAGCAGTTCTTC. Full variable domain (missing parts from reference TRBV5-1 and TRBJ2-1): KAGVTQTPRYLIKTRGQQVTLSCSPISGHRSVSWYQQTPGQGLQFLFEYFSETQRNKGNFPGRFSGRQFSNSRSEMNVSTLELGDSALYLCASSLGATYNEQFFGPGTRLTVL.

The rearrangement joins TRBV19 to TRBJ2-3, with D tentatively TRBD1 (6 bases). This CDR3 contains 11 residues. V was pared by 7 bases and J by 6 bases, with 8 bases between. Germline CDR1 and CDR2: LNHDA and SQIVND (reference sequence). CDR3 DNA sequence: TGTGCCAGTACCCAGGGGGATACGCAGTATTTT. This gives the protein CASTQGDTQYF.

The chain carries TRBV9 and TRBJ1-1; possibly TRBD1 for D (5 bases). Germline CDR1 reads SGDLS; CDR2 reads YYNGEE. Trimming removed 1 base at V and 0 bases at J, with 10 bases between. The CDR3 consists of 15 residues. CDR3 residues: CASSVSWGMNTEAFF. For the CDR3, the DNA is TGTGCCAGCAGCGTAAGTTGGGGCATGAACACTGAAGCTTTCTTT. The variable domain in full, completed from reference TRBV9 and TRBJ1-1, reads DSGVTQTPKHLITATGQRVTLRCSPRSGDLSVYWYQQSLDQGLQFLIQYYNGEERAKGNILERFSAQQFPDLHSELNLSSLELGDSALYFCASSVSWGMNTEAFFGQGTRLTVV.

DNA of the CDR3: TGTGCCAGTATGGATGGGCCAGCTAATGAAAAACTGTTTTTT. It is translated as CASMDGPANEKLFF. V usage is TRBV19 and J usage is TRBJ1-4; D gene uncertain. The germline V and J ends were trimmed by 7 bases and 3 bases, with 12 bases remaining between them. This CDR3 region has 14 residues. CDR1 and CDR2 from the germline V gene are LNHDA and SQIVND (reference sequence).

This chain connects TRBV28 to TRBJ1-2; D is unclear. Germline CDR1 is MDHEN and CDR2 is SYDVKM. V gave up 2 bases and J gave up 3 bases, with 10 bases separating them. CDR3 size: 14 residues. CDR3 nucleotides: TGTGCCAGCAGTTTAGATCGTCAGGACTATGGCTACACCTTC. The encoded protein is CASSLDRQDYGYTF.

Worth noting for this clone: The same CDR3 is also encoded by other DNA sequences in this sample. The CDR3 sequence is CASSQEGQGYNEQFF. The CDR3, as DNA: TGCGCCAGCAGCCAAGAGGGACAGGGATACAATGAGCAGTTCTTC. The V call is TRBV4-3, the J call TRBJ2-1; TRBD1 matches 9 bases. The CDR3 consists of 15 residues. V was clipped by 0 bases and J by 4 bases; unmatched bases: 1. The germline CDR1 and CDR2 sequences are LGHNA and YSLEER.

V usage is TRBV15 and J usage is TRBJ2-7, with 7 bases lining up with TRBD1. There are 16 residues in the CDR3. The trim removed 5 bases at V and 2 bases at J, leaving 12 bases unmatched. Germline-derived CDR1 and CDR2 are LNHNV and YYDKDF (reference sequence). The CDR3 DNA follows: TGTGCCACCAGCCCGAGAGCTGGACAGGTGCCCTACGAGCAGTACTTC. Encoded protein: CATSPRAGQVPYEQYF.